The next 32 T cell receptor beta chains were all read from a single sample in a study of blood T cell repertoires in COVID-19. Profiled with immunoSEQ multiplex PCR; TCRdb holds only in-frame clones, not every one. The table has around 300,000 clones, roughly 89% seen once; the top ten hold about 1.7%. Sequenced input: PBMCs or T cells enriched from blood (not recorded which). The receptors derive from a woman aged 18-29 years with acute COVID-19.

The chain uses TRBV11-2 and TRBJ2-7; 8 bases map to TRBD1. The germline gives CDR1 SGHAT, CDR2 FQNNGV. The CDR3 is made up of 15 amino acids. V was clipped by 5 bases and J by 2 bases; unmatched bases: 8. The chain's CDR3 is CASSLTGEMPYEQYF. The CDR3 bases are TGTGCCAGCAGCCTGACAGGGGAAATGCCCTACGAGCAGTACTTC.

The gene calls are TRBV28 and TRBJ1-5; D is unresolved. The CDR3 contains 14 residues. Between the trimmed V and J ends, which lost 1 base and 6 bases, there was a span of 10 bases. Germline V CDR1 and CDR2: MDHEN, SYDVKM. CDR3 coding DNA: TGTGCCAGCAGTTTATTGAGGGTACGTCAGCCCCAGCATTTT. Translation: CASSLLRVRQPQHF.

The V call is TRBV11-3, the J call TRBJ1-1, with D maybe TRBD1 (6 bases). The CDR3 runs 13 residues. In germline, CDR1 is SGHNT, CDR2 YENEEA. V was clipped by 0 bases and J by 9 bases, with 11 bases between them. The CDR3 spells CASSLDMGAQAFF. For the CDR3, the DNA is TGTGCCAGCAGCTTAGATATGGGGGCGCAAGCTTTCTTT.

The chain combines TRBV15 with TRBJ1-5; the D gene is possibly TRBD1 (5 bases). CDR3 length: 12 residues. The germline gives CDR1 LNHNV, CDR2 YYDKDF (reference sequence). V was cut by 5 bases and J by 4 bases, with 6 bases left in between. The CDR3 DNA is TGTGCCACCAGCGGGGGGAATCAGCCCCAGCATTTT. Translation: CATSGGNQPQHF.

The V call is TRBV19, the J call TRBJ2-3; the D gene is possibly TRBD2 (6 bases). V was pared by 3 bases and J by 0 bases, with 7 bases between. CDR3 size: 14 residues. Germline V gene lookup returns CDR1 LNHDA and CDR2 SQIVND (reference sequence). The CDR3 DNA reads as TGTGCCAGTAGTATGACTAGAAGCACAGATACGCAGTATTTT. Residues: CASSMTRSTDTQYF.

This clone was observed a few times. The chain is built from TRBV27 and TRBJ2-7, with 9 positions matching TRBD2. The germline V gene has CDR1 MNHEY and CDR2 SMNVEV (reference sequence). V lost 0 bases and J lost 6; bases outside the gene matches: 6. The CDR3 runs to 15 residues. The CDR3 nucleotides read TGTGCCAGCAGTTTATCTCCTAGCGGGGCTGGCGAGCAGTACTTC. Translated: CASSLSPSGAGEQYF.

CDR3 sequence (DNA): TGTGCCAGCAGCCAAGTCAGGGGGCTTAGAGCCCCCAATTCACCCCTCCACTTT. This sequence encodes CASSQVRGLRAPNSPLHF. The V call is TRBV3-1 (or the pseudogene TRBV3-2), the J call TRBJ1-6; TRBD1 matches at 8 bases. The CDR3 loop spans 18 amino acids. From germline, CDR1 is LGHDT and CDR2 YNNKEL (reference sequence). With V trimmed by 1 base and J by 7 bases, 12 bases remained unmatched.

The V and J genes are TRBV23-1 and TRBJ1-5; TRBD1 is a possible D gene (6 bases). TRBV23-1 is labeled an ORF, and its function is uncertain. Trimming left V 8 bases short and J 4 bases short, with 21 bases between. The CDR3 length is 16 residues. DNA of the CDR3: TGCGCCAGCTTTTATCAACAGGGTAAGGGTAATCAGCCCCAGCATTTT. This encodes CASFYQQGKGNQPQHF.

This chain links TRBV14 with TRBJ2-1; 7 bases are shared with TRBD2. The V segment lost 3 bases and the J segment 3 bases; nucleotides outside the gene matches: 5. The germline V gene has CDR1 SGHDN and CDR2 FVKESK. CDR3 size: 15 residues. CDR3 sequence (DNA): TGTGCCAGCAGCCAGCTGGGGACTAACTACAATGAGCAGTTCTTC. This gives the protein CASSQLGTNYNEQFF. The whole variable domain, remainder taken from reference TRBV14 and TRBJ2-1, is EAGVTQFPSHSVIEKGQTVTLRCDPISGHDNLYWYRRVMGKEIKFLLHFVKESKQDESGMPNNRFLAERTGGTYSTLKVQPAELEDSGVYFCASSQLGTNYNEQFFGPGTRLTVL.

V is TRBV7-9 and J is TRBJ1-1, with D possibly being TRBD1 (6 bases). CDR3 length: 12 amino acids. Germline CDR1 is SEHNR and CDR2 is FQNEAQ (reference sequence). V dropped 5 bases and J dropped 7 bases, with 11 bases sitting between them. The CDR3 is CASSHGDIEAFF. The CDR3 nucleotides are TGTGCCAGCAGCCATGGGGACATTGAAGCTTTCTTT. Full variable domain (rest looked up from reference TRBV7-9 and TRBJ1-1): DTGVSQNPRHKITKRGQNVTFRCDPISEHNRLYWYRQTLGQGPEFLTYFQNEAQLEKSRLLSDRFSAERPKGSFSTLEIQRTEQGDSAMYLCASSHGDIEAFFGQGTRLTVV.

The chain uses TRBV3-1 (or the pseudogene TRBV3-2) and TRBJ2-1, with 16 nucleotides matching TRBD2. CDR1 and CDR2 (germline): LGHDT, YNNKEL (reference sequence). The junction had 4 bases not matched to a gene; V was cut back by 0 bases and J by 8 bases. The CDR3 has 17 residues. Written as DNA, the CDR3 is TGTGCCAGCAGCCAAGAAGGGACTAGCGGGAGGGCATATGAGCAGTTCTTC. Protein product: CASSQEGTSGRAYEQFF.

The chain recombines TRBV25-1 with TRBJ2-1, with a weak D call TRBD2 (7 bases). CDR1 is MGHDK and CDR2 is SYGVNS in the germline V gene. The CDR3 is 11 amino acids. Trimming shortened V by 6 bases and J by 9 bases, and 9 bases separated the two germline ends. CDR3 in DNA: TGTGCCAGCAGAAGGGGGGGTGAGCAGTTCTTC. Translating gives CASRRGGEQFF.

The rearrangement uses TRBV18 and TRBJ1-2; 8 bases agree with TRBD1. The CDR3 loop spans 16 amino acids. Germline CDR1 KGHSH, CDR2 LQKENI. After removal of 1 base from V and 4 bases from J, the junction contained 8 bases not matched to a gene. The CDR3 reads CASSPLEDRASYGYTF. CDR3 coding DNA: TGTGCCAGCTCACCACTGGAGGACAGGGCCAGCTATGGCTACACCTTC.

This clone has only one observation. CDR3 region: CASSLDRYNEQFF. In DNA, the CDR3 is TGTGCCAGCAGCTTGGACAGATACAATGAGCAGTTCTTC. V gene TRBV7-2 combines with J gene TRBJ2-1; weak D call: TRBD1 (6 bases). Trimming removed 3 bases at V and 4 bases at J, with 7 bases between. The germline CDR1 and CDR2 sequences are SGHTA and FQGNSA. The CDR3 is 13 residues long.

This chain uses TRBV5-3 with TRBJ2-7; 8 bases agree with TRBD2. TRBV5-3 has ORF status, its function being uncertain. This CDR3 comprises 15 residues. V gave up 2 bases and J gave up 3 bases; unmatched junction bases: 7. The CDR3 loop is CARSFKREPHYEQYF. DNA of the CDR3: TGTGCCAGAAGCTTTAAGCGGGAGCCGCACTACGAGCAGTACTTC.

This clone was picked up one time. The gene calls are TRBV24-1 and TRBJ1-3; TRBD1 agrees at 8 bases. The germline gives CDR1 KGHDR, CDR2 SFDVKD. CDR3 length: 16 amino acids. V lost 4 bases to trimming and J lost 3 bases; unmatched junction nucleotides: 7. CDR3 nucleotide sequence: TGTGCCACCAGTGACGGACAGGGACTGGGTGGAAACACCATATATTTT. Translation gives CATSDGQGLGGNTIYF.

This chain joins TRBV28 and TRBJ1-3; D may be TRBD1 (6 bases). The CDR3 covers 16 residues. In germline, CDR1 is MDHEN, CDR2 SYDVKM. Trimming took 5 bases from V and 1 from J, leaving 15 bases between them. The CDR3 sequence is CASSRTGWDSGNTIYF. Written as DNA, the CDR3 is TGTGCCAGCAGTAGAACAGGGTGGGATTCTGGAAACACCATATATTTT. The full variable domain, rest sourced from reference TRBV28 and TRBJ1-3, is DVKVTQSSRYLVKRTGEKVFLECVQDMDHENMFWYRQDPGLGLRLIYFSYDVKMKEKGDIPEGYSVSREKKERFSLILESASTNQTSMYLCASSRTGWDSGNTIYFGEGSWLTVV.

This clone was seen just once. V and J are TRBV4-3 and TRBJ2-1; D is unclear. Trimming took 1 base from V and 5 from J, leaving 15 bases between them. The CDR3 is made up of 16 amino acids. Germline V gene lookup returns CDR1 LGHNA and CDR2 YSLEER. For the CDR3, the DNA is TGCGCCAGCAGCCAAGCTCCGCGTGAGTTTGACAATGAGCAGTTCTTC. Translation: CASSQAPREFDNEQFF.

The gene calls are TRBV27 and TRBJ2-6; 8 nucleotides agree with TRBD1. The CDR3 is 17 residues long. V lost 6 bases and J lost 0; bases outside the gene matches: 7. Per germline, CDR1 MNHEY and CDR2 SMNVEV (reference sequence). The CDR3, as DNA: TGTGCCAGCAGAACGGACAGGGTGGTCTCTGGGGCCAACGTCCTGACTTTC. Residues: CASRTDRVVSGANVLTF.

The gene calls are TRBV7-3 and TRBJ2-5; D perhaps matches TRBD2 (6 bases). Germline V lookup: CDR1 SGHTA, CDR2 FQGTGA. V gave up 0 bases and J gave up 0 bases, with 11 bases separating them. The CDR3 has 16 amino acids. CDR3 bases: TGTGCCAGCAGCTTAACGGGGGACTGGTACCAAGAGACCCAGTACTTC. Amino acid sequence: CASSLTGDWYQETQYF.

The V gene is TRBV10-3, the J gene TRBJ2-2; TRBD1 might be the D (7 bases). V lost 7 bases and J 7 bases, leaving 13 bases between the germline ends. Germline loops: CDR1 ENHRY, CDR2 SYGVKD. The CDR3 contains 13 residues. The chain's CDR3 is CAINNRGGGELFF. The CDR3 nucleotides read TGTGCCATCAACAACAGGGGAGGCGGGGAGCTGTTTTTT.

The chain has TRBV29-1 and TRBJ2-2, with TRBD1 matching over 9 bases. This CDR3 has 13 amino acids. Germline V gene lookup returns CDR1 SQVTM and CDR2 ANQGSEA. V gave up 7 bases and J gave up 7 bases; unmatched junction bases: 7. The CDR3 reads CSALQGASGELFF. Written as DNA, the CDR3 is TGCAGCGCATTACAGGGGGCAAGCGGGGAGCTGTTTTTT.

This clone came up a few times. J is TRBJ1-3 and V is TRBV7-2; D not certain. In germline, CDR1 is SGHTA, CDR2 FQGNSA. The CDR3 is made up of 16 amino acids. Trimming removed 4 bases from V and 1 base from J, with 14 bases in between. The chain's CDR3 is CASSSPGVGSGNTIYF. DNA of the CDR3: TGTGCCAGCAGCTCGCCGGGAGTAGGATCTGGAAACACCATATATTTT.

The V gene is TRBV28, the J gene TRBJ2-7; 7 nucleotides line up with TRBD1. V was pared by 8 bases and J by 2 bases, with 6 bases of the junction left unmatched. Germline CDR1 and CDR2: MDHEN and SYDVKM. The CDR3 loop spans 13 amino acids. CDR3 loop: CASRTGETYEQYF. The CDR3 region has the DNA TGTGCCAGCCGGACAGGTGAAACCTACGAGCAGTACTTC.

The J gene is TRBJ1-4, the V gene TRBV20-1; D unresolved. The V end lost 3 bases, the J end lost 2 bases, and 13 bases lay between the germline ends. The CDR3 runs to 15 residues. Germline V gene lookup returns CDR1 DFQATT and CDR2 SNEGSKA (reference sequence). CDR3: CSASRQSGTNEKLFF. The CDR3, as DNA: TGCAGTGCTAGTCGGCAAAGCGGGACTAATGAAAAACTGTTTTTT.

The J gene is TRBJ2-3, the V gene TRBV6-5, with D perhaps matching TRBD1 (6 bases). This CDR3 region has 15 residues. The ends were cut back, 8 bases at V and 0 bases at J, with 15 bases in the middle. Germline V gene lookup returns CDR1 MNHEY and CDR2 SVGAGI. The CDR3 DNA is TGTGCCAGCCATGGGACATACCTTAGCACAGATACGCAGTATTTT. Amino acids: CASHGTYLSTDTQYF.

The rearrangement links TRBV25-1 to TRBJ2-3; D gene unclear. Trimming took off 1 base at V and 0 bases at J, with 11 bases between the two ends. Germline V CDR1 and CDR2: MGHDK, SYGVNS. The CDR3 contains 16 residues. The CDR3 here is CASSEFDTFSTDTQYF. CDR3 DNA: TGTGCCAGCAGTGAATTTGACACCTTTAGCACAGATACGCAGTATTTT. The entire variable domain, with the rest obtained from reference TRBV25-1 and TRBJ2-3, is as follows: EADIYQTPRYLVIGTGKKITLECSQTMGHDKMYWYQQDPGMELHLIHYSYGVNSTEKGDLSSESTVSRIRTEHFPLTLESARPSHTSQYLCASSEFDTFSTDTQYFGPGTRLTVL.

This clone has only one observation. V is TRBV6-5 and J is TRBJ2-3; maybe TRBD2 (5 bases). Germline CDR1 and CDR2: MNHEY and SVGAGI. Between the trimmed V and J ends, which lost 3 bases and 1 base, there was a span of 14 bases. This CDR3 region has 16 residues. CDR3 bases: TGTGCCAGCAGTTATGAGGGTTGGGAGCGCACAGATACGCAGTATTTT. It codes for CASSYEGWERTDTQYF.

V and J are TRBV7-2 and TRBJ1-5; D is perhaps TRBD1 (5 bases). CDR3 size: 16 residues. Germline lookup yields CDR1 SGHTA and CDR2 FQGNSA. V lost 1 base and J 0 bases, leaving 10 bases between the germline ends. The CDR3 is CASSLVGGSSNQPQHF. The CDR3 DNA is TGTGCCAGCAGCTTAGTGGGGGGAAGTAGCAATCAGCCCCAGCATTTT. The full variable domain, rest sourced from reference TRBV7-2 and TRBJ1-5, is GAGVSQSPSNKVTEKGKDVELRCDPISGHTALYWYRQSLGQGLEFLIYFQGNSAPDKSGLPSDRFSAERTGGSVSTLTIQRTQQEDSAVYLCASSLVGGSSNQPQHFGDGTRLSIL.

The chain uses TRBV4-1 and TRBJ2-2; 13 nucleotides match TRBD2. The germline V gene has CDR1 MGHRA and CDR2 YSYEKL. Trimming at V came to 3 bases and at J to 6 bases, leaving 4 bases not matched to a gene. The CDR3 totals 16 residues. The CDR3 region is CASSHGLAGVAGELFF. CDR3 bases: TGCGCCAGCAGCCATGGACTAGCGGGAGTGGCCGGGGAGCTGTTTTTT.

The chain is built from TRBV6-5 and TRBJ2-3, with TRBD2 matching over 11 bases. This CDR3 has 16 amino acids. The J segment lost 4 bases and the V segment lost 3 bases, leaving 6 bases of the junction unmatched. Germline V gene sequence: CDR1 MNHEY, CDR2 SVGAGI. CDR3 in amino acids: CASSYSLAGGADTQYF. CDR3 coding DNA: TGTGCCAGCAGTTATTCTCTAGCGGGAGGTGCAGATACGCAGTATTTT.

Comment on this clone: One end of the junction is discordant with germline, which a read error may explain. CDR3 sequence (DNA): TGTGCTAGCAGCTTAGGGGCTAGCGGAAAAAATGAGCAGTTCTTC. Its translation is CASSLGASGKNEQFF. This rearrangement joins TRBV7-7 to TRBJ2-1; TRBD2 matches 7 bases. Germline CDR1 and CDR2: SSHAT and FNYEAQ (reference sequence). The CDR3 runs to 15 residues. The entire variable domain, with the rest obtained from reference TRBV7-7 and TRBJ2-1, is as follows: GAGVSQSPRYKVTKRGQDVTLRCDPISSHATLYWYQQALGQGPEFLTYFNYEAQPDKSGLPSDRFSAERPEGSISTLTIQRTEQRDSAMYRCASSLGASGKNEQFFGPGTRLTVL.